This entry lists 8 T cell receptor beta chains sequenced from one sample in a study of long-term antiretroviral therapy in people with HIV. The assay used was immunoSEQ (version v3.0), run at survey level. Profiled with immunoSEQ multiplex PCR; TCRdb holds only in-frame clones, not every one. The table includes 13,000 to 15,000 clones, approximately 80% detected once. Here the sequenced sample was unsorted PBMCs, taken 3.2 years before starting antiretroviral therapy. These receptors all come from a man in his forties with HIV.

This clone is labeled as medium-sized. This sequence joins TRBV11-3 and TRBJ2-7, with TRBD1 as a possible D gene (6 bases). The CDR3 is made up of 16 amino acids. Trimming removed 1 base from V and 0 bases from J, with 13 bases in between. Per the germline V gene, CDR1 is SGHNT and CDR2 is YENEEA. The CDR3, as DNA: TGTGCCAGCAGCTTAGCCTCGGGACACCTCTCCTACGAGCAGTACTTC. The encoded protein is CASSLASGHLSYEQYF.

This chain connects TRBV7-2 to TRBJ2-2; possibly TRBD2 for D (6 bases). The CDR3 covers 16 residues. With 1 base removed from V and 3 bases from J, the gap between germline ends came to 12 bases. Germline lookup yields CDR1 SGHTA and CDR2 FQGNSA. The CDR3 nucleotides are TGTGCCAGCAGCTTAGTGGCGGGGCCCCACACCGGGGAGCTGTTTTTT. It codes for CASSLVAGPHTGELFF.

The chain carries TRBV9 and TRBJ2-1; D gene unclear. The CDR3 consists of 11 residues. The ends were cut back, 4 bases at V and 4 bases at J, with 3 bases in the middle. The germline V gene encodes CDR1 SGDLS and CDR2 YYNGEE. For the CDR3, the DNA is TGTGCCAGCAGCACGTACAATGAGCAGTTCTTC. As protein: CASSTYNEQFF.

V usage is TRBV6-6 and J usage is TRBJ1-4; possible D gene TRBD1, 5 bases. Looked up from germline, CDR1 is MNHNY and CDR2 is SVGAGI (reference sequence). The CDR3 is 14 residues long. V shed 6 bases and J shed 4 bases, with 12 bases lying between them. The CDR3 reads CASRAGGFNEKLFF. The CDR3 nucleotides are TGTGCCAGCAGGGCCGGGGGTTTTAATGAAAAACTGTTTTTT.

The chain is built from TRBV5-6 and TRBJ2-5; D remains unclear. The length of the CDR3 is 15 residues. V shed 0 bases and J shed 5 bases, with 14 bases lying between them. Germline assignment: CDR1 SGHDT and CDR2 YYEEEE. This chain's CDR3 is CASSLVRRPGETQYF. The CDR3 DNA sequence: TGTGCCAGCAGCTTGGTTCGAAGGCCTGGGGAGACCCAGTACTTC.

This chain joins TRBV4-2 and TRBJ1-4; tentatively, D is TRBD1 (5 bases). The germline CDR1 and CDR2 sequences are LGHNA and YNFKEQ. The CDR3 spans 15 residues. The germline V and J ends were trimmed by 1 base and 4 bases, with 10 bases remaining between them. CDR3 nucleotides: TGTGCCAGCAGCCAAGGAAGGGGAGGTAATGAAAAACTGTTTTTT. Translated, it gives CASSQGRGGNEKLFF.

This clone appeared once. This rearrangement joins TRBV11-2 to TRBJ1-3; D uncertain. Germline V lookup: CDR1 SGHAT, CDR2 FQNNGV. V lost 5 bases and J lost 0, with 11 bases in between. The CDR3 extends over 15 amino acids. The CDR3 DNA reads TGTGCCAGCAGCCCCGACCGAAACTCTGGAAACACCATATATTTT. Amino acid sequence: CASSPDRNSGNTIYF.

CDR3 nucleotide sequence: TGTGCCAGCAGTGAAGCGGACATCAGACAGGGGGTGGGCTATGGCTACACCTTC. Protein product: CASSEADIRQGVGYGYTF. The gene calls are TRBV6-1 and TRBJ1-2, with TRBD1 matching 9 bases. The CDR3 has 18 residues. CDR1 is MNHNS, CDR2 SASEGT, per germline. J was trimmed by 4 bases and V by 0 bases; bases with no gene match: 12.